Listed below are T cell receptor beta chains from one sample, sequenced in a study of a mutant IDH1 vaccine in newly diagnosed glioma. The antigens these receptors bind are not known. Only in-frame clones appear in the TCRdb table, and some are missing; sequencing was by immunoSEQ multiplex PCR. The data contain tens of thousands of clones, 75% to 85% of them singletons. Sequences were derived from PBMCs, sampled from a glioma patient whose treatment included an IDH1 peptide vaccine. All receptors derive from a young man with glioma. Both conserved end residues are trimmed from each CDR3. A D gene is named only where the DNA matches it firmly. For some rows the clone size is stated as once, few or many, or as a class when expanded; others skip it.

CDR3: ASSLEIRYNEQF
V: TRBV5-5
J: TRBJ2-1
D: NA
size: NA

CDR3: ASSLGGGRTDTQY
V: TRBV7-8
J: TRBJ2-3
D: NA
size: few

CDR3: ASSTSGTGANVLT
V: TRBV6-6
J: TRBJ2-6
D: NA
size: NA

CDR3: ASSMGQSGTGELF
V: TRBV5-1
J: TRBJ2-2
D: TRBD1
size: NA

CDR3: ASSFVGKDWTDTQY
V: TRBV28
J: TRBJ2-3
D: NA
size: NA

CDR3: ASSPSFTGELF
V: TRBV18
J: TRBJ2-2
D: NA
size: NA

CDR3: ASSLVGRSTEAF
V: TRBV5-5
J: TRBJ1-1
D: NA
size: NA

CDR3: ASSVGHGYT
V: TRBV9
J: TRBJ1-2
D: NA
size: NA

CDR3: ASSLFSGTGRIQTEAF
V: TRBV27
J: TRBJ1-1
D: TRBD1
size: NA

CDR3: ASSSSIGNTIY
V: TRBV6-5
J: TRBJ1-3
D: NA
size: NA

CDR3: AISEPGGPKETQY
V: TRBV10-3
J: TRBJ2-5
D: NA
size: NA

CDR3: ASSPESGLGNTEAF
V: TRBV5-1
J: TRBJ1-1
D: NA
size: NA

CDR3: ASSKTSGGANEQF
V: TRBV11-2
J: TRBJ2-1
D: TRBD2
size: NA

CDR3: ASSLKGTGGLEQY
V: TRBV5-5
J: TRBJ2-7
D: TRBD1
size: once

CDR3: ASRFGQVAYEQY
V: TRBV6-6
J: TRBJ2-7
D: TRBD1
size: NA

CDR3: ASSSSVPGQSATNEKLF
V: TRBV11-3
J: TRBJ1-4
D: TRBD1
size: NA

CDR3: ATKQGASTDTQY
V: TRBV6-5
J: TRBJ2-3
D: NA
size: NA

CDR3: ASSPQVGNEQF
V: TRBV5-1
J: TRBJ2-1
D: NA
size: NA

CDR3: ASSLVQVATGELF
V: TRBV5-1
J: TRBJ2-2
D: NA
size: NA

CDR3: ASSDSLGSYNEQF
V: TRBV25-1
J: TRBJ2-1
D: NA
size: NA

CDR3: ASSFRIRLLEGYNEQF
V: TRBV28
J: TRBJ2-1
D: NA
size: NA